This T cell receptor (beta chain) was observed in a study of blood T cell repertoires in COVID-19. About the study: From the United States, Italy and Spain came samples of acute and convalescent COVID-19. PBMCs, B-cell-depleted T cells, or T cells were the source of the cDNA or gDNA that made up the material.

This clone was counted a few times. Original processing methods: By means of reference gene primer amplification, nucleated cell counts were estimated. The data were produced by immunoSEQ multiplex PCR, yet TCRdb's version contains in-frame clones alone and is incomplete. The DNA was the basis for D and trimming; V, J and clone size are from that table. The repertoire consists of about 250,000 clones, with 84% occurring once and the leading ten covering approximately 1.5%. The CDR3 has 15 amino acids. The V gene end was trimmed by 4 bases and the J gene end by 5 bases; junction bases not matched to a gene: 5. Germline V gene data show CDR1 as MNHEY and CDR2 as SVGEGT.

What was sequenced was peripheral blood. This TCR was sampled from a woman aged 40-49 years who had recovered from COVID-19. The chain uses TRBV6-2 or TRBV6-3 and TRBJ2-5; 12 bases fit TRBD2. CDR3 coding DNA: TGTGCCAGCAGTTTCGCTAGCGGGGGGGCTGAGACCCAGTACTTC. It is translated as CASSFASGGAETQYF.